This is a list of T cell receptor beta chains from one sample in a study of graft-versus-host responses after intestinal transplantation. Profiling relied on immunoSEQ multiplex PCR, and the TCRdb table lists in-frame clones only, not all of them. The data contain roughly 89,000 clones, around nine tenths of them singletons. The antigens of these receptors remain unknown. The sequencing here drew on unstimulated CD4+ T cells sorted from spleen or lymph node cells, taken before intestinal transplant. These receptors were obtained from a human donor who received an intestinal transplant. Each CDR3 is given with its conserved first and last residue. A D gene is named only where the DNA matches it firmly.

d_call,v_call,j_call,cdr3_aa,cdr3_nt
TRBD2,TRBV5-1,TRBJ2-3,CASSSQGLALSTDTQYF,TGCGCCAGCAGCTCCCAGGGACTAGCGCTAAGCACAGATACGCAGTATTTT
TRBD1,TRBV19,TRBJ2-7,CASQGQGSYEQYF,TGTGCCAGTCAGGGACAGGGTTCCTACGAGCAGTACTTC
-,TRBV9,TRBJ2-3,CASSPRGFVPDTQYF,TGTGCCAGCAGCCCCCGGGGGTTTGTCCCAGATACGCAGTATTTT
TRBD1,TRBV5-4,TRBJ1-1,CASSLEQGRNTEAFF,TGTGCCAGCAGCTTGGAACAGGGGAGGAACACTGAAGCTTTCTTT
-,TRBV6-6,TRBJ1-5,CASSSYGGSDQPQHF,TGTGCCAGCAGTTCCTACGGGGGGTCGGATCAGCCCCAGCATTTT
-,TRBV7-7,TRBJ2-7,CASSPRSGYEQYF,TGTGCCAGCAGTCCTAGGTCGGGGTACGAGCAGTACTTC
-,TRBV11-2,TRBJ2-5,CASSLVFVGQRKGETQYF,TGTGCCAGCAGCTTAGTTTTTGTAGGTCAACGGAAGGGGGAGACCCAGTACTTC
-,TRBV5-1,TRBJ2-1,CASSLGDLVSNEQFF,TGCGCCAGCAGCTTAGGAGACTTGGTTTCCAATGAGCAGTTCTTC
-,TRBV11-2,TRBJ1-1,CASSAQLNTEAFF,TGTGCCAGCAGCGCACAGTTGAACACTGAAGCTTTCTTT
TRBD1,TRBV5-6,TRBJ2-7,CASSKPGQGLYEQYF,TGTGCCAGCAGCAAACCGGGACAGGGCTTGTACGAGCAGTACTTC
TRBD1,TRBV5-1,TRBJ2-7,CASSLVPADRGNYEQYF,TGCGCCAGCAGCTTGGTCCCCGCCGACAGGGGGAACTACGAGCAGTACTTC
-,TRBV9,TRBJ2-3,CASRSGSTDTQYF,TGTGCCAGCAGAAGCGGGAGCACAGATACGCAGTATTTT
-,TRBV9,TRBJ1-4,CASSPSVGGPDEKLFF,TGTGCCAGCAGCCCGAGCGTGGGGGGTCCGGATGAAAAACTGTTTTTT
TRBD1,TRBV6-1,TRBJ1-2,CASRRQGVYGYTF,TGTGCCAGCCGTAGACAGGGGGTCTATGGCTACACCTTC
-,TRBV7-2,TRBJ2-5,CASSLAGRQETQYF,TGTGCCAGCAGCTTAGCGGGCAGACAAGAGACCCAGTACTTC
-,TRBV6-6,TRBJ2-2,CASRDRTMNTGELFF,TGTGCCAGCAGAGACCGTACTATGAACACCGGGGAGCTGTTTTTT
-,TRBV29-1,TRBJ2-7,CSVSTRLAYEQYF,TGCAGCGTCTCGACCCGACTAGCCTACGAGCAGTACTTC
-,TRBV2,TRBJ1-1,CASMADMNTEAFF,TGTGCCAGCATGGCCGATATGAACACTGAAGCTTTCTTT
TRBD1,TRBV7-9,TRBJ1-1,CASSLPTGARGTEAFF,TGTGCCAGCAGCTTACCTACAGGGGCCCGGGGGACTGAAGCTTTCTTT
TRBD1,TRBV10-2,TRBJ1-2,CASSDPGQANYGYTF,TGCGCCAGCAGCGACCCCGGACAGGCTAACTATGGCTACACCTTC
-,TRBV7-6,TRBJ2-1,CASGAYMEQFF,TGTGCCAGCGGAGCTTATATGGAGCAGTTCTTC
TRBD1,TRBV19,TRBJ1-1,CASRDRRLEAFF,TGTGCCAGCCGGGACAGGCGACTTGAAGCTTTCTTT
TRBD1,TRBV6-5,TRBJ1-6,CASQTGTANSPLHF,TGTGCCAGCCAAACCGGGACAGCAAATTCACCCCTCCACTTT
-,TRBV7-7,TRBJ1-1,CASSPTPMNTEAFF,TGTGCCAGCAGCCCGACACCGATGAACACTGAAGCTTTCTTT